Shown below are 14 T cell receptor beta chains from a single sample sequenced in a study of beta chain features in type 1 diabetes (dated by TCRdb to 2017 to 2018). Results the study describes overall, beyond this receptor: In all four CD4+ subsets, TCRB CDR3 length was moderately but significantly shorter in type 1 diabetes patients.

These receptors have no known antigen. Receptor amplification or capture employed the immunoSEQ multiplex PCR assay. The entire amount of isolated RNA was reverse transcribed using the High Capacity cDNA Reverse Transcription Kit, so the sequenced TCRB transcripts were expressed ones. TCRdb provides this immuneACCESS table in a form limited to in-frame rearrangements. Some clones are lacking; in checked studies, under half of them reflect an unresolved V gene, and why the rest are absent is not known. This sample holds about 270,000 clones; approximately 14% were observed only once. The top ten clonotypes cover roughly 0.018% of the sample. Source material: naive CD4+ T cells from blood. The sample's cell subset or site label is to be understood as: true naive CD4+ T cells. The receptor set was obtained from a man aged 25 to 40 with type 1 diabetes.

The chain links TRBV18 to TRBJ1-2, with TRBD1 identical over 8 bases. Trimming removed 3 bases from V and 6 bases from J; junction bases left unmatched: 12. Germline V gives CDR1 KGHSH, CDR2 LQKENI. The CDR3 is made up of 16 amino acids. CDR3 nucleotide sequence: TGTGCCAGCTCACCCTACACGGACAGGGAGCGAGATGGCTACACCTTC. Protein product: CASSPYTDRERDGYTF. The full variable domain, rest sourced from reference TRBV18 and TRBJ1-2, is NAGVMQNPRHLVRRRGQEARLRCSPMKGHSHVYWYRQLPEEGLKFMVYLQKENIIDESGMPKERFSAEFPKEGPSILRIQQVVRGDSAAYFCASSPYTDRERDGYTFGSGTRLTVV.

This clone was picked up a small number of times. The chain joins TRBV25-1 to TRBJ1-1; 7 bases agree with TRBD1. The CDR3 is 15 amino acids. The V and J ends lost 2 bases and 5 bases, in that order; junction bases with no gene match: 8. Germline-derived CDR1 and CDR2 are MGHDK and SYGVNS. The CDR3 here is CASSETTGWYTEAFF. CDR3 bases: TGTGCCAGCAGTGAAACGACAGGGTGGTATACTGAAGCTTTCTTT.

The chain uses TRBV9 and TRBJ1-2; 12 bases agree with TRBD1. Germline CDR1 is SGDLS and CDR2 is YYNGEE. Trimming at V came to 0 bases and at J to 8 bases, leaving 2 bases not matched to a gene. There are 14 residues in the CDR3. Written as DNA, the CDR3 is TGTGCCAGCAGCGTAGCCGGGACAGGGGGCGGCTACACCTTC. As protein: CASSVAGTGGGYTF.

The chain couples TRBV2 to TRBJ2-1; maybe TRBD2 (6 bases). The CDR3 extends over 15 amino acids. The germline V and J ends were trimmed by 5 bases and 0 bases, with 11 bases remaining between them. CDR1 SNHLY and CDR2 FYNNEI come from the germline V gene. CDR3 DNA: TGTGCCAGCAGTCTAGCGCGGAGCTCCTACAATGAGCAGTTCTTC. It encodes CASSLARSSYNEQFF.

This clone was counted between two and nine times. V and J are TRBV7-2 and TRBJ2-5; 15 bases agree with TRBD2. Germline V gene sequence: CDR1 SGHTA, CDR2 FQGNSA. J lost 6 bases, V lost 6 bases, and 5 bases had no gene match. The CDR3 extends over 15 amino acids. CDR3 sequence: CASSKGTSGRKTQYF. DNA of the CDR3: TGTGCCAGCAGTAAAGGGACTAGCGGGAGGAAGACCCAGTACTTC.

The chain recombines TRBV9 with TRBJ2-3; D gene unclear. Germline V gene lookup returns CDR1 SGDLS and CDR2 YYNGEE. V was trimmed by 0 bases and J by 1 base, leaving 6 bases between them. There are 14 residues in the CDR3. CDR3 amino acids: CASSVASRTDTQYF. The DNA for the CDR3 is TGTGCCAGCAGCGTAGCGTCTCGCACAGATACGCAGTATTTT. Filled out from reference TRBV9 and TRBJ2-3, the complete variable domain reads DSGVTQTPKHLITATGQRVTLRCSPRSGDLSVYWYQQSLDQGLQFLIQYYNGEERAKGNILERFSAQQFPDLHSELNLSSLELGDSALYFCASSVASRTDTQYFGPGTRLTVL.

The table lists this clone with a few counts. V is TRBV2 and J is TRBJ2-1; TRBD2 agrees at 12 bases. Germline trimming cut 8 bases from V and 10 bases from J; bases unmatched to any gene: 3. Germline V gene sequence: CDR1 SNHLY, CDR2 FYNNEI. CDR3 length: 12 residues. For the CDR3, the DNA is TGTGCCAGCCAACTAGCGGGAGGAGAGCAGTTCTTC. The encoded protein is CASQLAGGEQFF.

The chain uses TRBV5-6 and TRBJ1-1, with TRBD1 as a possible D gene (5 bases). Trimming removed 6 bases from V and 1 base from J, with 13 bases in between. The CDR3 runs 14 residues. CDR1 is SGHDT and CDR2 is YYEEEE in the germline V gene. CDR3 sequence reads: CASTPPGQNTEAFF. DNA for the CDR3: TGTGCCAGCACACCGCCTGGACAGAACACTGAAGCTTTCTTT.

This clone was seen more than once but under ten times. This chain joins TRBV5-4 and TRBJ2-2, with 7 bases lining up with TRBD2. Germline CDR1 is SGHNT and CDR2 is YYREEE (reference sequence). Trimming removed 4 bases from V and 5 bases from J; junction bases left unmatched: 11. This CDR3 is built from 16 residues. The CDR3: CASSPRLAVATGELFF. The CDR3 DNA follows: TGTGCCAGCAGCCCCCGGCTAGCGGTTGCTACCGGGGAGCTGTTTTTT.

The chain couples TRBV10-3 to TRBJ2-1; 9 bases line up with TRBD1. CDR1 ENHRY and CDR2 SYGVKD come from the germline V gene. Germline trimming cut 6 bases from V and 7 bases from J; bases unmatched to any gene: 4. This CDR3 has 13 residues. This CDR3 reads CAIRGTGKNEQFF. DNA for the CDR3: TGTGCCATCAGAGGGACAGGGAAGAATGAGCAGTTCTTC.

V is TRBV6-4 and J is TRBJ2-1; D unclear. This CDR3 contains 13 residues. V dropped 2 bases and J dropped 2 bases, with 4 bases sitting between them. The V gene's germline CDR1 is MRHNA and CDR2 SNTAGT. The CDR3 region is CASSDGPYNEQFF. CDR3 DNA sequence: TGTGCCAGCAGTGACGGCCCCTACAATGAGCAGTTCTTC.

The CDR3 DNA reads TGTGCCAGCAGTTTATGGCGATTTAGGACAGTCAGCACAGATACGCAGTATTTT. This translates into CASSLWRFRTVSTDTQYF. This chain uses TRBV27 with TRBJ2-3; a weak D match, TRBD1 (6 bases). The CDR3 is 18 residues long. Germline CDR1 MNHEY, CDR2 SMNVEV (reference sequence). V lost 1 base, J lost 0 bases, and 17 bases lay in between.

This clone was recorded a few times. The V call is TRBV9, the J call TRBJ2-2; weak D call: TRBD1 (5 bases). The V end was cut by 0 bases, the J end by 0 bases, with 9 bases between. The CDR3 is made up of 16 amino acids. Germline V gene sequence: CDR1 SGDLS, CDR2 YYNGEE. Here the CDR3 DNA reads TGTGCCAGCAGCGTAGGTAGGGGAACGAACACCGGGGAGCTGTTTTTT. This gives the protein CASSVGRGTNTGELFF. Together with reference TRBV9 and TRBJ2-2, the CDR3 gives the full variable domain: DSGVTQTPKHLITATGQRVTLRCSPRSGDLSVYWYQQSLDQGLQFLIQYYNGEERAKGNILERFSAQQFPDLHSELNLSSLELGDSALYFCASSVGRGTNTGELFFGEGSRLTVL.

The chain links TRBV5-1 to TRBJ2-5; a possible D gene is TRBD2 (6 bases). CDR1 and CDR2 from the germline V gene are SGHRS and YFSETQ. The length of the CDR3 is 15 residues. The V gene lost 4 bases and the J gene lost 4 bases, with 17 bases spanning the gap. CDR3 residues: CASSPGLLGGETQYF. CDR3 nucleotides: TGCGCCAGCAGCCCAGGACTATTGGGGGGAGAGACCCAGTACTTC.